The 10 T cell receptor beta chains reported below all come from one sample, sequenced in a study of prognosis after radiotherapy for stage I lung cancer. Starting from genomic DNA, TCR beta CDR3 was amplified through two-round multiplex PCR. Primers (each specific to one TRBV or TRBJ gene) were used in first-round PCR. From the multiplex PCR reads, TCRdb called clonotypes with MiXCR, one entry per CDR3 protein. Here the sample spans 20,000 or so distinct CDR3 sequences, around 46% being singletons. Sequencing was performed on PBMCs, taken before or after stereotactic body radiation therapy (not recorded which). The receptor set was obtained from a donor aged 50 or older with non-small cell lung cancer.

A word on this clonotype: One base away lies a much larger clone, so this may be a sequencing read error. V and J are TRBV9 and TRBJ2-6; tentatively, D is TRBD2 (5 bases). The germline V gene encodes CDR1 SGDLS and CDR2 YYNGEE. V lost 8 bases to trimming and J lost 0 bases, with 18 bases between them. This CDR3 has 17 amino acids. The CDR3 loop reads CARNPRRVPSGANVLTF. The CDR3 DNA reads TGTGCCAGAAACCCTCGGCGGGTTCCCTCTGGGGCCAACGTCCTGACTTTC.

By frequency in the sample, this clonotype is medium-sized. The V gene is TRBV7-9, the J gene TRBJ1-1, with 8 bases aligning to TRBD1. With V trimmed by 2 bases and J by 7 bases, 12 bases remained unmatched. The CDR3 loop spans 16 amino acids. Looked up from germline, CDR1 is SEHNR and CDR2 is FQNEAQ (reference sequence). The CDR3 DNA sequence: TGTGCCAGCAGCTTAATGGTCAGGGGGCGAGGGGATGAAGCTTTCTTT. It specifies CASSLMVRGRGDEAFF. The entire variable domain, with the rest obtained from reference TRBV7-9 and TRBJ1-1, is as follows: DTGVSQNPRHKITKRGQNVTFRCDPISEHNRLYWYRQTLGQGPEFLTYFQNEAQLEKSRLLSDRFSAERPKGSFSTLEIQRTEQGDSAMYLCASSLMVRGRGDEAFFGQGTRLTVV.

This clonotype was counted a few times. A much larger clone lies a single base off, so this may be a read error. The chain is built from TRBV7-9 and TRBJ1-1, with D unclear. Per germline, CDR1 SEHNR and CDR2 FQNEAQ (reference sequence). CDR3 length: 14 residues. In DNA, the CDR3 is TGTACCAGCAGCTTAACCCCGGGGAGCACTGAAGCTTTCTTT. Protein: CTSSLTPGSTEAFF.

Concerning this clonotype: Germline and junction disagree at one end, which may indicate a read error. The chain is built from TRBV27 and TRBJ2-6, with D possibly TRBD1 on 5 matching bases. Germline V gene sequence: CDR1 MNHEY, CDR2 SMNVEV (reference sequence). This CDR3 has 17 residues. The chain's CDR3 is CASSLNPALSGANFLTF. The CDR3 DNA sequence: TGCGCCAGCAGTTTAAATCCGGCCCTCTCTGGGGCCAACTTCCTGACTTTC.

Comment on this clonotype: With a much larger clone just one base away, this may be a read error. V gene TRBV9 combines with J gene TRBJ1-2; D remains unclear. Trimming cost V 3 bases and J 4 bases, with 10 bases left between them. Germline V CDR1 and CDR2: SGDLS, YYNGEE. The CDR3 totals 13 residues. CDR3 sequence (DNA): TGTGCCAGCAGCGCAAAAGGAAGCTATGGCTACACCTTC. It specifies CASSAKGSYGYTF. Variable domain in full (rest from reference TRBV9 and TRBJ1-2): DSGVTQTPKHLITATGQRVTLRCSPRSGDLSVYWYQQSLDQGLQFLIQYYNGEERAKGNILERFSAQQFPDLHSELNLSSLELGDSALYFCASSAKGSYGYTFGSGTRLTVV.

The rearrangement uses TRBV20-1 and TRBJ1-5, with D perhaps TRBD1 (5 bases). Trimming cost V 3 bases and J 2 bases, with 11 bases left between them. Germline CDR1 reads DFQATT; CDR2 reads SNEGSKA (reference sequence). The CDR3 length is 14 residues. The CDR3 reads CSASEGFGNQPQHF. DNA of the CDR3: TGCAGTGCTAGTGAGGGGTTCGGCAATCAGCCCCAGCATTTT.

This clonotype is medium-sized within its sample. The V and J genes are TRBV6-4 and TRBJ1-2; 7 bases line up with TRBD1. From germline, CDR1 is MRHNA and CDR2 SNTAGT. The CDR3 sequence is 14 residues long. Trimming cost V 5 bases and J 4 bases; bases outside gene matches: 7. CDR3 region: CASSPNQGGYGYTF. The CDR3 DNA follows: TGTGCCAGCAGTCCGAACCAGGGGGGCTATGGCTACACCTTC.

This sequence joins TRBV6-1 and TRBJ2-1; a weak D match, TRBD1 (6 bases). This CDR3 has 13 residues. The germline V gene has CDR1 MNHNS and CDR2 SASEGT. V was cut by 4 bases and J by 9 bases, with 13 bases left in between. CDR3 DNA sequence: TGTGCCAGCAGTGTGGTACAGGGCGTTGAGCAGTTCTTC. Protein product: CASSVVQGVEQFF.

The chain employs TRBV28 and TRBJ2-1; D is undetermined. Germline CDR1 and CDR2: MDHEN and SYDVKM. This CDR3 region has 18 residues. Between the trimmed V and J ends, which lost 4 bases and 4 bases, there was a span of 23 bases. CDR3 bases: TGTGCCAGCAGTTCTCAGAGTACTGGTAGGTCTCGGTACAATGAGCAGTTCTTC. It yields the protein CASSSQSTGRSRYNEQFF.

On this clonotype: A far larger clone lies a single base away; this is likely a read error. The chain carries TRBV6-1 and TRBJ1-2; possibly TRBD1 for D (5 bases). Germline V gene lookup returns CDR1 MNHNS and CDR2 SASEGT. This CDR3 region has 14 residues. V was cut by 7 bases and J by 6 bases, with 18 bases left in between. The CDR3 loop is CASTSGPQIHGYTF. CDR3 nucleotides: TGTGCCAGCACATCGGGACCCCAAATCCATGGCTACACCTTC.